The 13 T cell receptor beta chains below were found in one sample sequenced in a study of CD8+ T cells in alopecia areata. RNA extraction was followed by reverse transcription into cDNA, which acted as the sequencing template. Generated by immunoSEQ multiplex PCR, the TCRdb table keeps only in-frame clones and is missing some. The sample records 200,000 to 250,000 clones, about 58% being singletons. Regarding treatment: oral pan-JAK inhibitor, 5-10 mg twice daily. This sample comprised CD4+ T cells sorted from blood, obtained at week 4, from a patient treated with tofacitinib. The receptors were sampled from a human donor with alopecia areata.

This clone was counted a few times. The rearrangement uses TRBV6-1 and TRBJ1-4, with a tentative D call TRBD1 (5 bases). The germline V gene encodes CDR1 MNHNS and CDR2 SASEGT. The CDR3 runs 13 residues. V was pared by 6 bases and J by 5 bases, with 10 bases between. The CDR3 reads CASSQGPNEKLFF. In DNA form, the CDR3 reads TGTGCCAGCAGCCAGGGACCGAATGAAAAACTGTTTTTT.

In this sample, this clone turned up a few times. The V gene is TRBV29-1, the J gene TRBJ2-7, with D perhaps matching TRBD2 (5 bases). V was clipped by 7 bases and J by 1 base, with 14 bases between them. The V gene's germline CDR1 is SQVTM and CDR2 ANQGSEA. There are 13 residues in the CDR3. CDR3 sequence (DNA): TGCAGCGCCCGGGAAGGGTGGTCCTACGAGCAGTACTTC. This codes for CSAREGWSYEQYF.

This chain joins TRBV7-3 and TRBJ1-5; D remains ambiguous. Germline V CDR1 and CDR2: SGHTA, FQGTGA. The CDR3 is made up of 16 amino acids. V lost 5 bases and J lost 0, with 14 bases in between. CDR3 in amino acids: CASSPPGLYSNQPQHF. The CDR3 DNA reads TGTGCCAGCAGCCCTCCCGGCCTCTATAGCAATCAGCCCCAGCATTTT. Filled out from reference TRBV7-3 and TRBJ1-5, the complete variable domain reads GAGVSQTPSNKVTEKGKYVELRCDPISGHTALYWYRQSLGQGPEFLIYFQGTGAADDSGLPNDRFFAVRPEGSVSTLKIQRTERGDSAVYLCASSPPGLYSNQPQHFGDGTRLSIL.

This clone is a singleton in its sample. The chain is built from TRBV4-3 and TRBJ1-2; weak D call: TRBD1 (5 bases). Trimming pared 1 base from V and 5 bases from J, leaving 11 bases between. CDR1 is LGHNA, CDR2 YSLEER, per germline. The CDR3 loop spans 14 amino acids. The CDR3 sequence: CASSQGGVGYGYTF. DNA for the CDR3: TGCGCCAGCAGCCAAGGGGGCGTAGGGTATGGCTACACCTTC.

The sample holds many counts of this clone. The V call is TRBV6-1, the J call TRBJ1-3, with a possible D match to TRBD1 (5 bases). V was clipped by 6 bases and J by 1 base, with 10 bases between them. Germline values: CDR1 MNHNS, CDR2 SASEGT. This CDR3 has 14 residues. The CDR3 loop is CASRQGGSGNTIYF. The CDR3 DNA is TGTGCCAGCAGGCAGGGAGGATCTGGAAACACCATATATTTT.

This clone occurred a few times. The V gene is TRBV29-1, the J gene TRBJ1-1; D is unresolved. Trimming removed 7 bases at V and 1 base at J, with 10 bases between. The CDR3 length is 12 residues. Germline V gives CDR1 SQVTM, CDR2 ANQGSEA. CDR3 region: CSASSWNTEAFF. The CDR3 region has the DNA TGCAGCGCCTCCAGTTGGAACACTGAAGCTTTCTTT.

This clone appeared a few times. The V gene is TRBV11-3, the J gene TRBJ1-1; the D is unclear. In germline, CDR1 is SGHNT, CDR2 YENEEA. Trimming left V 0 bases short and J 0 bases short, with 5 bases between. The CDR3 is 14 residues long. The CDR3 protein is CASSLDSVNTEAFF. The CDR3 nucleotides read TGTGCCAGCAGCTTAGACAGCGTGAACACTGAAGCTTTCTTT.

V is TRBV29-1 and J is TRBJ1-2; D is possibly TRBD1 (5 bases). Germline V gene sequence: CDR1 SQVTM, CDR2 ANQGSEA. V was shortened by 3 bases and J by 9 bases, with 14 bases between the two germline ends. CDR3 length: 12 amino acids. The CDR3 region has the DNA TGCAGCGTTGAGGGAGGGGTAGATCGCTACACCTTC. Its protein is CSVEGGVDRYTF.

The chain uses TRBV10-3 and TRBJ1-2; D ambiguous. Between the trimmed V and J ends, which lost 7 bases and 2 bases, there was a span of 8 bases. Germline CDR1 ENHRY, CDR2 SYGVKD. The CDR3 runs to 12 residues. As DNA, the CDR3 is TGTGCCATCACTGCCGGAAACTATGGCTACACCTTC. Its translation is CAITAGNYGYTF.

The V and J genes are TRBV29-1 and TRBJ2-7; perhaps TRBD2 as D (5 bases). The CDR3 is 12 amino acids. V was clipped by 6 bases and J by 5 bases, with 14 bases between them. Looked up from germline, CDR1 is SQVTM and CDR2 is ANQGSEA. CDR3 amino acids: CSVVARMDEQYF. CDR3 coding DNA: TGCAGCGTCGTAGCGAGGATGGACGAGCAGTACTTC.

On this clone: In the same sample, other DNA sequences code for this CDR3. V is TRBV9 and J is TRBJ1-4; D might be TRBD1 (6 bases). Deletions cut 0 bases from V and 8 bases from J, with 11 bases between. The CDR3 totals 14 residues. Germline-derived CDR1 and CDR2 are SGDLS and YYNGEE. This CDR3 is CASSVGQGNEKLFF. In nucleotides, the CDR3 is TGTGCCAGCAGCGTAGGGCAGGGGAACGAAAAACTGTTTTTT.

This clone has just a few counts. V gene TRBV5-1 combines with J gene TRBJ1-2, with a weak D call TRBD1 (5 bases). The germline CDR1 and CDR2 sequences are SGHRS and YFSETQ. The V and J ends lost 2 bases and 6 bases respectively, with 20 bases between them. The CDR3 sequence is 16 residues long. CDR3: CASSFNGRADRDGYTF. The DNA for the CDR3 is TGCGCCAGCAGCTTTAACGGCAGGGCCGATCGGGATGGCTACACCTTC. Together with reference TRBV5-1 and TRBJ1-2, the CDR3 gives the full variable domain: KAGVTQTPRYLIKTRGQQVTLSCSPISGHRSVSWYQQTPGQGLQFLFEYFSETQRNKGNFPGRFSGRQFSNSRSEMNVSTLELGDSALYLCASSFNGRADRDGYTFGSGTRLTVV.

This clone was counted only a few times. J is TRBJ1-2 and V is TRBV7-9; 7 bases align to TRBD1. CDR3 length: 12 amino acids. Trimming at V came to 8 bases and at J to 7 bases, leaving 7 bases not matched to a gene. Germline loops: CDR1 SEHNR, CDR2 FQNEAQ (reference sequence). The CDR3 nucleotides are TGTGCCAGCGGACACAGGGGAGGTGGCTACACCTTC. The encoded protein is CASGHRGGGYTF.